This TCR beta chain was profiled in a study of CD8+CD57+ T cells in acquired aplastic anemia. Broader study findings: The study identified twenty-nine CD8+ CDR3 sequences shared by patients and controls. No significant difference in CD8+ Simpson's diversity was found between patients and controls.

Germline V gives CDR1 MGHDK, CDR2 SYGVNS. The CDR3 contains 14 residues. Trimming at V came to 6 bases and at J to 5 bases, leaving 6 bases not matched to a gene. Sequenced patients had shown CD8+CD57+ cell expansion by flow cytometry. Researchers used genomic DNA as the template to profile TCR beta VDJ and CDR3. TCRdb redid the calling of the reads with MiXCR, one entry per CDR3 protein. Of some 170,000 distinct CDR3 sequences listed, around half were seen once; the top ten hold roughly 1.1%. Concerning this clonotype: Its antigen is unidentified.

This TCR was sampled from a human donor with aplastic anemia. This chain connects TRBV25-1 to TRBJ1-2, with TRBD1 matching over 10 bases. The sequencing input was sorted CD4+, CD8+, or CD8+CD57+ T cells (not recorded which) from PBMCs. The CDR3: CASSRRQGAYGYTF. CDR3 nucleotide sequence: TGTGCCAGCAGCCGGAGACAGGGGGCTTATGGCTACACCTTC.